These 6 T cell receptor beta chains were all obtained from the same sample, sequenced in a study of CD8+ T cells in alopecia areata. RNA extraction was followed by reverse transcription into cDNA, which acted as the sequencing template. The table came from immunoSEQ multiplex PCR; TCRdb's copy has only in-frame clones and leaves some out. Counted here are 150,000 to 250,000 clones, about three fifths occurring once; the ten biggest clones make up less than 4%. Treatment of the sample: oral pan-JAK inhibitor, 5-10 mg twice daily. Sequencing used CD4+ T cells sorted from blood, obtained at week 4, from a patient treated with tofacitinib. All receptors derive from a human donor with alopecia areata.

This clone was picked up one time. The genes are TRBV2 and TRBJ2-3; 8 bases are a match to TRBD1. From germline, CDR1 is SNHLY and CDR2 FYNNEI. This CDR3 has 13 residues. Trimming took 6 bases from V and 5 from J; bases not matched to a gene: 4. CDR3 residues: CASRQGAIDTQYF. CDR3 in DNA: TGTGCCAGCAGGCAGGGGGCCATAGATACGCAGTATTTT.

This clone was seen a handful of times. V usage is TRBV19 and J usage is TRBJ2-7; the D gene is possibly TRBD2 (7 bases). V lost 3 bases, J lost 6 bases, and 12 bases lay in between. This CDR3 has 13 residues. Germline assignment: CDR1 LNHDA and CDR2 SQIVND (reference sequence). CDR3 sequence reads: CASSMGGRIEQYF. CDR3 sequence (DNA): TGTGCCAGTAGTATGGGGGGGCGAATCGAGCAGTACTTC.

The chain uses TRBV15 and TRBJ1-2, with D possibly TRBD1 on 6 matching bases. This CDR3 contains 13 residues. V was pared by 1 base and J by 6 bases, with 9 bases between. Germline V gene data show CDR1 as LNHNV and CDR2 as YYDKDF (reference sequence). The CDR3 here is CATSRGQADGYTF. The CDR3 DNA sequence: TGTGCCACCAGCAGAGGACAGGCTGATGGCTACACCTTC.

This sequence joins TRBV4-1 and TRBJ2-5; D may correspond to TRBD1 or TRBD2 (5 bases each). Germline V gene data show CDR1 as MGHRA and CDR2 as YSYEKL. The CDR3 length is 14 residues. V was clipped by 4 bases and J by 1 base, with 10 bases between them. The CDR3 sequence is CASSRGPIQETQYF. CDR3 coding DNA: TGCGCCAGCAGCCGGGGACCGATCCAAGAGACCCAGTACTTC.

This clone was recorded once. Here the CDR3 DNA reads TGCAGCGTTGCTTCGCCAACCGGACCCGGGCGGGATACGCAGTATTTT. As protein: CSVASPTGPGRDTQYF. The chain joins TRBV29-1 to TRBJ2-3; unclear D gene. This CDR3 has 16 amino acids. V was shortened by 4 bases and J by 6 bases, with 23 bases between the two germline ends. CDR1 and CDR2 from the germline V gene are SQVTM and ANQGSEA.

This clone was observed a few times. The V call is TRBV28, the J call TRBJ1-5; D is ambiguous. The V end was cut by 6 bases, the J end by 3 bases, with 12 bases between. The CDR3 loop spans 14 amino acids. Per the germline V gene, CDR1 is MDHEN and CDR2 is SYDVKM. This CDR3 is CASRIQTINQPQHF. As DNA, the CDR3 is TGTGCCAGCAGGATACAGACGATCAATCAGCCCCAGCATTTT.